Listed below are T cell receptor beta chains from one sample, sequenced in a study of beta chain features in type 1 diabetes. The protocol was immunoSEQ multiplex PCR, while the TCRdb copy is restricted to in-frame clones and leaves out a portion. The repertoire consists of hundreds of thousands of clones, with 11% to 15% occurring once and the leading ten covering just under 0.04%. The source material was naive CD4+ T cells from blood. Receptors originate from a man between 18 and 35 years old with type 1 diabetes. Each CDR3 is given with its conserved first and last residue. The order of the fields is J gene, clone size, V gene, D gene, CDR3 protein, CDR3 DNA. The D gene is left open where the match is weak. Clone size, where shown, is once, few, many, or a class for clones that have expanded.

J: TRBJ2-7
size: -
V: TRBV30
D: -
CDR3: CAWSATPYEQYF
DNA: TGTGCCTGGAGTGCGACACCGTACGAGCAGTACTTC

J: TRBJ2-3
size: -
V: TRBV27
D: TRBD1
CDR3: CASSGQGRDTQYF
DNA: TGTGCCAGCAGTGGACAGGGAAGGGATACGCAGTATTTT

J: TRBJ1-5
size: -
V: TRBV7-6
D: -
CDR3: CASSLMNQPQHF
DNA: TGTGCCAGCAGCTTAATGAATCAGCCCCAGCATTTT

J: TRBJ1-4
size: few
V: TRBV4-2
D: -
CDR3: CASSQDEGFGGKLFF
DNA: TGTGCCAGCAGCCAAGATGAGGGATTTGGAGGAAAACTGTTTTTT

J: TRBJ2-3
size: -
V: TRBV4-3
D: TRBD2
CDR3: CASSQAFLAGGPNTQYF
DNA: TGCGCCAGCAGCCAAGCTTTCCTAGCGGGGGGGCCGAATACGCAGTATTTT

J: TRBJ2-4
size: -
V: TRBV9
D: -
CDR3: CASSSGYDFPLNIQYF
DNA: TGTGCCAGCAGCTCCGGGTATGATTTCCCCTTAAACATTCAGTACTTC

J: TRBJ1-1
size: -
V: TRBV7-7
D: -
CDR3: CASSLETNTEAFF
DNA: TGTGCTAGCAGCTTAGAGACGAACACTGAAGCTTTCTTT

J: TRBJ2-7
size: -
V: TRBV4-3
D: -
CDR3: CASSQRRGGEQYF
DNA: TGCGCCAGCAGCCAAAGGAGGGGTGGCGAGCAGTACTTC

J: TRBJ2-3
size: -
V: TRBV11-3
D: TRBD2
CDR3: CASSRGGIVTDTQYF
DNA: TGTGCCAGCAGCCGGGGGGGAATAGTGACAGATACGCAGTATTTT

J: TRBJ2-7
size: -
V: TRBV27
D: TRBD1
CDR3: CASSSPWTGSPLREQYF
DNA: TGTGCCAGCAGTTCCCCTTGGACAGGGTCTCCCCTCCGCGAGCAGTACTTC

J: TRBJ1-5
size: -
V: TRBV13
D: TRBD1
CDR3: CASSLSGTGGFTTDQPQHF
DNA: TGTGCCAGCAGCTTATCAGGGACAGGGGGCTTCACAACCGATCAGCCCCAGCATTTT

J: TRBJ1-5
size: once
V: TRBV25-1
D: -
CDR3: CASSGGGATYSNQPQHF
DNA: TGTGCCAGCAGTGGTGGGGGGGCTACCTATAGCAATCAGCCCCAGCATTTT

J: TRBJ2-7
size: few
V: TRBV5-6
D: -
CDR3: CASSLSPRLSYEQYF
DNA: TGTGCCAGCAGCTTGTCGCCCAGGTTATCCTACGAGCAGTACTTC

J: TRBJ1-6
size: few
V: TRBV14
D: -
CDR3: CASSQGGGVYGNSPLHF
DNA: TGTGCCAGCAGCCAAGGCGGGGGCGTTTACGGTAATTCACCCCTCCACTTT

J: TRBJ1-4
size: few
V: TRBV5-1
D: -
CDR3: CASSLVRATNEKLFF
DNA: TGCGCCAGCAGCTTGGTCAGGGCAACTAATGAAAAACTGTTTTTT

J: TRBJ1-3
size: -
V: TRBV14
D: -
CDR3: CASSHEGAGNTIYF
DNA: TGTGCCAGCAGCCACGAGGGGGCTGGAAACACCATATATTTT

J: TRBJ2-2
size: -
V: TRBV7-9
D: TRBD2
CDR3: CASSFPGLASAGELFF
DNA: TGTGCCAGCAGCTTCCCGGGACTAGCATCCGCCGGGGAGCTGTTTTTT

J: TRBJ2-3
size: few
V: TRBV5-1
D: -
CDR3: CASSLAAGGTDTQYF
DNA: TGCGCCAGCAGCTTGGCGGCAGGAGGCACAGATACGCAGTATTTT

J: TRBJ2-7
size: -
V: TRBV15
D: TRBD2
CDR3: CATSRGIGGTSGKTISYEQYF
DNA: TGTGCCACCAGCAGAGGAATCGGTGGGACTAGCGGGAAGACGATCTCCTACGAGCAGTACTTC

J: TRBJ1-2
size: -
V: TRBV30
D: -
CDR3: CAWRKTGYQGGYTF
DNA: TGTGCCTGGAGAAAGACAGGCTACCAAGGAGGCTACACCTTC

J: TRBJ2-1
size: -
V: TRBV5-4
D: TRBD2
CDR3: CASSDSGRGAYNEQFF
DNA: TGTGCCAGCAGCGATAGCGGGAGGGGTGCCTACAATGAGCAGTTCTTC

J: TRBJ2-5
size: -
V: TRBV18
D: -
CDR3: CASSPSEQETQYF
DNA: TGTGCCAGCTCACCGAGTGAGCAAGAGACCCAGTACTTC

J: TRBJ2-3
size: -
V: TRBV29-1
D: TRBD1
CDR3: CSVEDLRRTGGTDTQYF
DNA: TGCAGCGTTGAAGATCTTCGACGGACAGGGGGCACAGATACGCAGTATTTT

J: TRBJ2-2
size: -
V: TRBV4-3
D: -
CDR3: CASSQAYLRGYTGELFF
DNA: TGCGCCAGCAGCCAAGCCTATCTCAGGGGCTACACCGGGGAGCTGTTTTTT

J: TRBJ1-5
size: few
V: TRBV30
D: -
CDR3: CAWSSASGPQHF
DNA: TGTGCCTGGAGTTCAGCCTCGGGGCCCCAGCATTTT

J: TRBJ1-4
size: -
V: TRBV30
D: TRBD1
CDR3: CAWSVRLRGELEKLFF
DNA: TGTGCCTGGAGTGTACGACTCAGGGGGGAGTTAGAAAAACTGTTTTTT

J: TRBJ2-2
size: few
V: TRBV19
D: TRBD2
CDR3: CASSTNPYRTKTRGDTGELFF
DNA: TGTGCCAGTAGTACCAACCCTTACAGGACCAAAACCCGGGGGGACACCGGGGAGCTGTTTTTT

J: TRBJ2-4
size: few
V: TRBV6-5
D: -
CDR3: CACRPPGETNIQYF
DNA: TGTGCCTGCCGTCCTCCGGGGGAGACAAACATTCAGTACTTC

J: TRBJ2-1
size: few
V: TRBV5-1
D: TRBD1
CDR3: CASSRGETGSVSEQFF
DNA: TGCGCCAGCAGCCGAGGGGAGACAGGGTCGGTGAGTGAGCAGTTCTTC

J: TRBJ2-6
size: -
V: TRBV29-1
D: -
CDR3: CSVAKTSGANVLTF
DNA: TGCAGCGTAGCCAAGACCTCTGGGGCCAACGTCCTGACTTTC

J: TRBJ2-1
size: few
V: TRBV18
D: TRBD2
CDR3: CASSPRLADGVGEQFF
DNA: TGTGCCAGCTCACCCCGACTAGCGGATGGGGTGGGTGAGCAGTTCTTC

J: TRBJ2-3
size: -
V: TRBV4-2
D: -
CDR3: CASSQGGGTPPSGTQYF
DNA: TGTGCCAGCAGCCAAGGAGGTGGCACACCTCCTTCGGGGACGCAGTATTTT

J: TRBJ2-3
size: few
V: TRBV5-4
D: TRBD2
CDR3: CASSRTSGGTIDTQYF
DNA: TGTGCCAGCAGTCGGACTAGCGGGGGGACGATCGATACGCAGTATTTT

J: TRBJ2-5
size: -
V: TRBV7-2
D: -
CDR3: CASSQGDIPQYF
DNA: TGTGCCAGCAGCCAAGGCGACATTCCCCAGTACTTC

J: TRBJ2-7
size: -
V: TRBV12-5
D: -
CDR3: CASGLVPPGAGYEQYF
DNA: TGTGCTAGTGGTTTGGTACCCCCGGGAGCGGGTTACGAGCAGTACTTC

J: TRBJ2-3
size: few
V: TRBV5-4
D: TRBD2
CDR3: CASSVSSSGASTDTQYF
DNA: TGTGCCAGCAGCGTAAGCTCTAGCGGGGCTAGCACAGATACGCAGTATTTT

J: TRBJ2-4
size: -
V: TRBV11-1
D: -
CDR3: CASSATVAKNIQYF
DNA: TGTGCCAGCAGCGCGACAGTCGCCAAAAACATTCAGTACTTC

J: TRBJ2-2
size: few
V: TRBV2
D: -
CDR3: CASSERQLTGELFF
DNA: TGTGCCAGCAGTGAGCGACAGCTCACCGGGGAGCTGTTTTTT

J: TRBJ2-1
size: few
V: TRBV18
D: TRBD2
CDR3: CASSPAGTRYNEQFF
DNA: TGTGCCAGCTCACCTGCCGGGACTAGATACAATGAGCAGTTCTTC

J: TRBJ1-2
size: -
V: TRBV10-2
D: -
CDR3: CATAVPPLYGYTF
DNA: TGCGCCACCGCGGTTCCTCCCCTCTATGGCTACACCTTC

J: TRBJ1-4
size: -
V: TRBV30
D: TRBD1
CDR3: CAWSLNRGTNEKLFF
DNA: TGTGCCTGGAGCTTAAACAGGGGGACTAATGAAAAACTGTTTTTT

J: TRBJ2-3
size: -
V: TRBV11-2
D: TRBD1
CDR3: CASGGQGSTDTQYF
DNA: TGTGCCAGCGGGGGACAGGGGTCCACAGATACGCAGTATTTT

J: TRBJ2-3
size: -
V: TRBV30
D: -
CDR3: CAWSPQTGTDTQYF
DNA: TGTGCCTGGAGTCCCCAGACGGGCACAGATACGCAGTATTTT

J: TRBJ2-2
size: -
V: TRBV18
D: -
CDR3: CASSRADGTGELFF
DNA: TGTGCCAGCTCACGAGCCGACGGCACCGGGGAGCTGTTTTTT

J: TRBJ2-7
size: -
V: TRBV6-5
D: -
CDR3: CATRRELGEQYF
DNA: TGTGCCACCCGGAGGGAATTAGGCGAGCAGTACTTC

J: TRBJ2-5
size: -
V: TRBV29-1
D: TRBD1
CDR3: CSVDRGRGETQYF
DNA: TGCAGCGTAGACAGGGGTAGAGGAGAGACCCAGTACTTC

J: TRBJ2-6
size: few
V: TRBV2
D: TRBD1
CDR3: CASSELGQGLSGANVLTF
DNA: TGTGCCAGCAGTGAATTGGGACAGGGGCTGTCTGGGGCCAACGTCCTGACTTTC

J: TRBJ2-5
size: few
V: TRBV14
D: -
CDR3: CASSVRGGETQYF
DNA: TGTGCCAGCAGCGTCAGGGGAGGAGAGACCCAGTACTTC

J: TRBJ2-5
size: -
V: TRBV5-4
D: TRBD2
CDR3: CASSPLAGGSQETQYF
DNA: TGTGCCAGCAGCCCCCTAGCGGGAGGCTCCCAAGAGACCCAGTACTTC